The clone carrying this TCR beta chain appeared a few times. The data stem from a study of blood T cell repertoires in COVID-19. Whole-study context: Samples representing acute and convalescent COVID-19 were sourced from the United States, Italy and Spain. Sample material is recorded as cDNA or gDNA derived from T cells, B-cell-depleted T cells, or PBMCs.

This CDR3 is built from 15 residues. Germline CDR1 reads SGHKS; CDR2 reads YYEKEE (reference sequence). The trim removed 0 bases at V and 3 bases at J, leaving 3 bases unmatched. Profiling relied on immunoSEQ multiplex PCR, and the TCRdb table lists in-frame clones only, not all of them. The table shows a few hundred thousand clones, with about 79% occurring only once. Specimen: peripheral blood. This sequence joins TRBV5-5 and TRBJ2-7; TRBD2 matches 10 bases. The source is a man aged 80 or over with acute or convalescent COVID-19. CDR3 sequence: CASSLGASGSYEQYF. The CDR3 nucleotides are TGTGCCAGCAGCTTGGGGGCTAGCGGGAGCTACGAGCAGTACTTC.